Listed below are T cell receptor beta chains from one sample, sequenced in a study of CD8+CD57+ T cells in acquired aplastic anemia. From the reads, TCRdb called clonotypes with MiXCR, one entry per CDR3 protein. The data show 250,000 to 350,000 distinct CDR3 sequences, around 60% seen once. The specimen sequenced was sorted CD4+, CD8+, or CD8+CD57+ T cells (not recorded which) from PBMCs. The receptors were sampled from a human donor with severe aplastic anemia or a healthy control (not recorded which). Each CDR3 is given with its conserved first and last residue. A D gene is named only where the DNA matches it firmly. Not every row has a clone size; where given, it reads once, few, many or a size class.

V gene	D gene	J gene	clone size	CDR3 DNA	CDR3 protein
TRBV10-3	TRBD1	TRBJ1-2	NA	TGTGCCAGCAGTGAACAGGGGTGGTTGGACTACACCTTC	CASSEQGWLDYTF
TRBV15	NA	TRBJ1-1	NA	TGTGCCACCAGCAGAGACAGGGCTACCGGGACTGAAGCTTTCTTT	CATSRDRATGTEAFF
TRBV25-1	TRBD1	TRBJ2-3	NA	TGTGCCAGCAGCTTAGCGACAGGGGTAGATACGCAGTATTTT	CASSLATGVDTQYF
TRBV29-1	NA	TRBJ1-1	NA	TGCAGCGTTGAAGCAACAGGAAGGGCTGAAGCTTTCTTT	CSVEATGRAEAFF
TRBV19	NA	TRBJ2-3	NA	TGTGCCAGTAGTCAATCTGGTAGCACAGATACGCAGTATTTT	CASSQSGSTDTQYF
TRBV2	NA	TRBJ2-7	NA	TGTGCCAGCAGCGTAGATAGCGGAGGCGAGCAGTACTTC	CASSVDSGGEQYF
TRBV20-1	NA	TRBJ1-5	NA	TGCAGTGCTAGAGCCGGATTGGGTCAGCCCCAGCATTTT	CSARAGLGQPQHF
TRBV19	TRBD1	TRBJ2-7	many	TGTGCCAGTAGCCGACCGGGACAGGGGACCTACGAGCAGTACTTC	CASSRPGQGTYEQYF
TRBV6-1	TRBD2	TRBJ2-7	many	TGTGCCAGCAGGGAAACTAGCGACTCCTACGAGCAGTACTTC	CASRETSDSYEQYF
TRBV28	NA	TRBJ2-5	few	TGTGCCAGCAGTTTACTAAACGAGGGAGAGACCCAGTACTTC	CASSLLNEGETQYF
TRBV5-1	NA	TRBJ2-7	NA	TGCGCCAGCAGCTTGACCGGTGGGCTCGAGCAGTACTTC	CASSLTGGLEQYF
TRBV24-1	NA	TRBJ1-6	many	TGTGCCACCAGTCAGGGCGGACGGAATTCACCCCTCCACTTT	CATSQGGRNSPLHF
TRBV12-5	NA	TRBJ2-7	NA	TGTGCCAGCAGTTCTAGCCCCGCAGGGAGGCCCTACGAGCAGTACTTC	CASSSSPAGRPYEQYF
TRBV19	NA	TRBJ1-5	NA	TGTGCCAGTAGTATAGCCGGACGGTCAGTTCAGCCTCAGCATTTT	CASSIAGRSVQPQHF
TRBV6-5	TRBD1	TRBJ1-2	many	TGTGCCAGCTCGGGAGACAGGGTCATGGGCTACACCTTC	CASSGDRVMGYTF
TRBV12-3/TRBV12-4	TRBD1	TRBJ2-7	many	TGTGCCAGCAGGATAACAGGGGGCGATTTCTACGAGCAGTACTTC	CASRITGGDFYEQYF
TRBV5-1	NA	TRBJ1-3	many	TGCGCCAGCAGCTCCGACCCCGGAAACACCATATATTTT	CASSSDPGNTIYF
TRBV5-1	TRBD1	TRBJ2-7	NA	TGCGCCAGCAGCGTGGGGACAGCCAACTACGAGCAGTACTTC	CASSVGTANYEQYF
TRBV29-1	TRBD1	TRBJ2-7	NA	TGCAGCGTATGGGACAGATCCTACGAGCAGTACTTC	CSVWDRSYEQYF
TRBV10-1	TRBD1	TRBJ1-4	NA	TGCGCCAGCAGTGATGGGGACAGGGGACCGGCAACTAATGAAAAACTGTTTTTT	CASSDGDRGPATNEKLFF
TRBV20-1	TRBD2	TRBJ2-1	many	TGCAGTGCCCTGGGACTAGCGGGGGGGCCCTCCTACAATGAGCAGTTCTTC	CSALGLAGGPSYNEQFF
TRBV2	NA	TRBJ2-3	NA	TGTGCCAGCAGTGACAGGTCTGGGGTCCCAGATACGCAGTATTTT	CASSDRSGVPDTQYF
TRBV9	NA	TRBJ1-3	NA	TGTGCCAGCAGCCCCATGGACACAGGAAACACCATATATTTT	CASSPMDTGNTIYF
TRBV12-3/TRBV12-4	TRBD1	TRBJ2-7	NA	TGTGCCAGCAGCAGGTTCGGGACAGGGGGACGGGAGCAGTACTTC	CASSRFGTGGREQYF
TRBV20-1	TRBD1	TRBJ1-2	once	TGCACCGTTCCCGACAGGGGCAACGGCGGCTACACCTTC	CTVPDRGNGGYTF
TRBV7-9	TRBD1	TRBJ1-1	once	TGTGCCAGCAGGGACAGGGCGAACACTGAAGCTTTCTTT	CASRDRANTEAFF
TRBV11-1	NA	TRBJ2-7	many	TGTGCCAGCAGCTTAGGCCAGGGGTGGACCTACGAGCAGTACTTC	CASSLGQGWTYEQYF
TRBV9	NA	TRBJ2-1	once	TGTGCCAGCAGCGTACCTCCCCGGGAGGAGCAGTTCTTC	CASSVPPREEQFF
TRBV2	NA	TRBJ2-1	few	TGTGCCAGCAGTGGCTTCGAACAGGGACGGCAGTTCTTC	CASSGFEQGRQFF
TRBV15	NA	TRBJ2-1	NA	TGTGCCACCAGCAGAGTCAGAGACAATGAGCAGTTCTTC	CATSRVRDNEQFF
TRBV15	TRBD1	TRBJ1-2	few	TGTGCCACCAGCGGAGACAGGGGGTACTACACCTTC	CATSGDRGYYTF
TRBV29-1	NA	TRBJ2-3	few	TGCAGCGTTGGCGCCAGGCTCACAGATACGCAGTATTTT	CSVGARLTDTQYF
TRBV7-2	NA	TRBJ1-4	NA	TGTGCCAGCAGCCCCGACAGGAAAGGGCTGTTTTTT	CASSPDRKGLFF
TRBV15	NA	TRBJ2-2	many	TGTGCCACCAGCAGAGACTCCAGAGGCACCGGGGAGCTGTTTTTT	CATSRDSRGTGELFF
TRBV25-1	TRBD1	TRBJ2-3	many	TGTGCCAGCAGCCCTACAGGGGGCAGAGGAGATACGCAGTATTTT	CASSPTGGRGDTQYF
TRBV20-1	TRBD2	TRBJ2-1	NA	TGCAGTGCTAGAGACCCCCAGGGACTAGTAAAGGACAATGAGCAGTTCTTC	CSARDPQGLVKDNEQFF
TRBV19	NA	TRBJ1-6	many	TGTGCCATTGGGGACACCGTAAATTCACCCCTCCACTTT	CAIGDTVNSPLHF
TRBV2	NA	TRBJ2-7	NA	TGTGCCAGCAGAGCAGACACCTACGAGCAGTACTTC	CASRADTYEQYF
TRBV15	NA	TRBJ2-7	many	TGTGCCACCAGCAGAGATCGTGCACTACAGGGCCGGGAGCAGTACTTC	CATSRDRALQGREQYF
TRBV28	TRBD1	TRBJ2-1	few	TGTGCCAGCAGTTTAGGGGACAGGGACTACAATGAGCAGTTCTTC	CASSLGDRDYNEQFF
TRBV19	NA	TRBJ2-2	few	TGTGCCAGTAGTATACGGGAGAGCCACACCGGGGAGCTGTTTTTT	CASSIRESHTGELFF
TRBV20-1	TRBD2	TRBJ2-3	many	TGCAGTGCCTCCCCCTCTAGCGGGCTCACAGATACGCAGTATTTT	CSASPSSGLTDTQYF
TRBV6-5	NA	TRBJ1-1	many	TGTGCCACCACCGGAGGGGTGAACACTGAAGCTTTCTTT	CATTGGVNTEAFF
TRBV10-3	NA	TRBJ2-2	few	TGTGCCGTGACGGGGCTGAACACCGGGGAGCTGTTTTTT	CAVTGLNTGELFF